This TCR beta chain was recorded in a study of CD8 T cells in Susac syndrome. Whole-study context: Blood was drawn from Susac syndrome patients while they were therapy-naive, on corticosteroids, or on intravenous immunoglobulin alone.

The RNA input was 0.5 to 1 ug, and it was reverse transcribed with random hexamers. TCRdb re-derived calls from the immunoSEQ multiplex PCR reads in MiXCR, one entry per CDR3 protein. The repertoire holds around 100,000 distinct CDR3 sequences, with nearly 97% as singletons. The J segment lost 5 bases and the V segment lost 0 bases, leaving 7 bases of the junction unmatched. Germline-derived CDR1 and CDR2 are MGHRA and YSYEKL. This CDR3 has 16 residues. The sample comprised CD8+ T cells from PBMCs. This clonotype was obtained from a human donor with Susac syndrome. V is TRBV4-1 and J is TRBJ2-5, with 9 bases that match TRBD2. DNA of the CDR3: TGCGCCAGCAGCCAAGATGGGAGCGGGAGGAAGGAGACCCAGTACTTC. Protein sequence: CASSQDGSGRKETQYF.